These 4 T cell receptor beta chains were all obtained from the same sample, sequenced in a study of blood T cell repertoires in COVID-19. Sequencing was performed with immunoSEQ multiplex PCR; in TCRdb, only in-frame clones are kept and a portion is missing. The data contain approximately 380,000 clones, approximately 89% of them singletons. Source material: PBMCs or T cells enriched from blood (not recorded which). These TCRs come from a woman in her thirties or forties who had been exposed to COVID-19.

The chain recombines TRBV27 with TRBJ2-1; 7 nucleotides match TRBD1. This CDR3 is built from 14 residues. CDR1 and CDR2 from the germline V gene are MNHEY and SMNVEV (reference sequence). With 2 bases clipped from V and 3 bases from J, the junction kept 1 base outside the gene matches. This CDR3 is CASSLGDSYNEQFF. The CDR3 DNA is TGTGCCAGCAGTTTAGGGGACAGCTACAATGAGCAGTTCTTC.

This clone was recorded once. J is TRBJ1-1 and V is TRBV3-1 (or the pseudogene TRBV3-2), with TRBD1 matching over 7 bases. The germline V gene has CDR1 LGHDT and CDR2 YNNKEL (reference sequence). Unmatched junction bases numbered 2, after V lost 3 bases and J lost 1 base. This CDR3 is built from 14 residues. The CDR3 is CASSQTGPNTEAFF. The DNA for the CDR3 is TGTGCCAGCAGCCAGACAGGGCCGAACACTGAAGCTTTCTTT.

The CDR3 bases are TGTGCCAGCAGCGGCAGGGACACGAGCTCTGGAAACACCATATATTTT. As protein: CASSGRDTSSGNTIYF. V gene TRBV7-2 combines with J gene TRBJ1-3; TRBD1 is a possible D gene (6 bases). The CDR3 runs 16 residues. Per the germline V gene, CDR1 is SGHTA and CDR2 is FQGNSA. V was clipped by 5 bases and J by 0 bases, with 14 bases between them.

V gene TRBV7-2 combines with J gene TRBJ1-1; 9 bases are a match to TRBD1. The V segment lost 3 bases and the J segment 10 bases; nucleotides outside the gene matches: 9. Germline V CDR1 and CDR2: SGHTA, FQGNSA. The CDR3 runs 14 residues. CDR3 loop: CASSFQGTGRGAFF. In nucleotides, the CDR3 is TGTGCCAGCAGCTTCCAAGGGACAGGGAGGGGAGCTTTCTTT. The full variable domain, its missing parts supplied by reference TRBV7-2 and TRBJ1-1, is GAGVSQSPSNKVTEKGKDVELRCDPISGHTALYWYRQSLGQGLEFLIYFQGNSAPDKSGLPSDRFSAERTGGSVSTLTIQRTQQEDSAVYLCASSFQGTGRGAFFGQGTRLTVV.